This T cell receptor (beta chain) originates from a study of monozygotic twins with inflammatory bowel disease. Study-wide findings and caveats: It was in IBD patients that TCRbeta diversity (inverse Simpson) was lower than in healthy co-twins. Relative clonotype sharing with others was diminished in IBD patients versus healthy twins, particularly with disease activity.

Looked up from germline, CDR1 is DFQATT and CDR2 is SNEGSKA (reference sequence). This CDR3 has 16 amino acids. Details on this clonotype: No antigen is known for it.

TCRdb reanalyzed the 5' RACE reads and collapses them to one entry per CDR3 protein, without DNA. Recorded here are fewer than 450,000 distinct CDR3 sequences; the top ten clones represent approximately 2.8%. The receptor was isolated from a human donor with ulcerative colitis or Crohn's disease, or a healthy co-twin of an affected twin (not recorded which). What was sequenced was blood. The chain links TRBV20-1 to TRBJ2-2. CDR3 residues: CSARDRQLANTGELFF.